What follows is one T cell receptor beta chain and its context. The data were taken from a study of cytomegalovirus exposure and HLA in healthy donors. The CDR3 consists of 14 residues. V gave up 5 bases and J gave up 1 base, with 12 bases separating them. The germline V gene has CDR1 SEHNR and CDR2 FQNEAQ (reference sequence). PCR involved 60 Vbeta and 13 Jbeta primers. Measured with immunoSEQ multiplex PCR; TCRdb has only the in-frame clones, and not every one. The sample totals approximately 140,000 clones. The chain recombines TRBV7-9 with TRBJ2-7, with unresolved D. This clonotype was sampled from a woman aged 50 to 60 in good health and CMV-seronegative. The sequenced sample consisted of PBMCs. Here the CDR3 reads CASSLGQQSYEQYF. DNA for the CDR3: TGTGCCAGCAGCCTGGGCCAACAATCCTACGAGCAGTACTTC.